This TCR beta chain was retrieved from a study of OX40 agonist ivuxolimab in advanced cancers. Study findings and constraints: CD8+ T cells (on average) carried more expanded clones than CD4+ T cells.

To note about this clone: Its specificity is not known.

Per the germline V gene, CDR1 is MDHEN and CDR2 is SYDVKM. The V end lost 7 bases, the J end lost 2 bases, and 17 bases lay between the germline ends. This CDR3 comprises 15 residues. Method: immunoSEQ multiplex PCR; TCRdb's copy keeps in-frame clones and lacks some. In the table there are around 60,000 clones, 92% of which are singletons. This sample comprised CD4+ or CD8+ T cells sorted from blood, obtained in a trial of the OX40 agonist ivuxolimab. The sequence came from an adult with an advanced solid tumor such as melanoma, head and neck, liver or kidney cancer. The chain is built from TRBV28 and TRBJ1-1; tentatively, D is TRBD1 (5 bases). The CDR3 here is CASILPGHPNTEAFF. CDR3 in DNA: TGTGCCAGCATTCTACCCGGACACCCAAACACTGAAGCTTTCTTT.